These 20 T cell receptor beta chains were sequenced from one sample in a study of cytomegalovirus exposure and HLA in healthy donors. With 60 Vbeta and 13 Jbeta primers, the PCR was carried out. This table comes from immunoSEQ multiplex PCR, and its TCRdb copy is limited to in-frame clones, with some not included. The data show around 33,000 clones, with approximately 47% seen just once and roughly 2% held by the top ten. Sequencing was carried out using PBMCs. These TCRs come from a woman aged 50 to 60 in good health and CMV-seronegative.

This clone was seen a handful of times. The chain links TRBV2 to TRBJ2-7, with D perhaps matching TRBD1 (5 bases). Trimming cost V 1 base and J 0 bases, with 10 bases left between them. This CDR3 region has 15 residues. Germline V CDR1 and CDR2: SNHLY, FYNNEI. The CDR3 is CASSEGQSVSYEQYF. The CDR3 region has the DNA TGTGCCAGCAGTGAAGGACAGTCAGTCTCCTACGAGCAGTACTTC.

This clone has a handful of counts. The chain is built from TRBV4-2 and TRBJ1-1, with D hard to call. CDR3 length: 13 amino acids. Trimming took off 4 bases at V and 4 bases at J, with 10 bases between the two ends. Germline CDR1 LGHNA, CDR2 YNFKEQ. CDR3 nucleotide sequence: TGTGCCAGCAGCCCTCCAGAGGGCACTGAAGCTTTCTTT. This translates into CASSPPEGTEAFF.

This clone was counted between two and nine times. In DNA, the CDR3 is TGTGCCAGCAGTTCAACGGGACTAGGTGGAAGGGATGAGCAGTTCTTC. It encodes CASSSTGLGGRDEQFF. This chain links TRBV28 with TRBJ2-1, with 8 positions matching TRBD2. This CDR3 contains 16 residues. Per the germline V gene, CDR1 is MDHEN and CDR2 is SYDVKM. The trim removed 4 bases at V and 8 bases at J, leaving 13 bases unmatched.

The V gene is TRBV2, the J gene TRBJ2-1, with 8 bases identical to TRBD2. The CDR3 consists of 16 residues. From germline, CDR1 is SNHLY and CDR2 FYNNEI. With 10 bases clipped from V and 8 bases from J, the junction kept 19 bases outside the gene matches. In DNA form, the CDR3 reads TGTGCCACTACACTTTGGTCGGGGGGGCCGGGGGATGAGCAGTTCTTC. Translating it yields CATTLWSGGPGDEQFF.

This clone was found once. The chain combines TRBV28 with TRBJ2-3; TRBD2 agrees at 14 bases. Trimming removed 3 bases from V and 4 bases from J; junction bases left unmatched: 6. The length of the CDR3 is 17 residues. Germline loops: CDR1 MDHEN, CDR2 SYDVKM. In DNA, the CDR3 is TGTGCCAGCAGTTTTTCGACTAGCGGGGGGGGAGCAGATACGCAGTATTTT. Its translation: CASSFSTSGGGADTQYF.

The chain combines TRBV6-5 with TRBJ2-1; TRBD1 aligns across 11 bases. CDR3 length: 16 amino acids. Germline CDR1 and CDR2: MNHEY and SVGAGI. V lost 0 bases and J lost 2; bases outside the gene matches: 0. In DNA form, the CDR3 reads TGTGCCAGCAGTTACTCGGGACAGGGGGCCTACAATGAGCAGTTCTTC. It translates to CASSYSGQGAYNEQFF.

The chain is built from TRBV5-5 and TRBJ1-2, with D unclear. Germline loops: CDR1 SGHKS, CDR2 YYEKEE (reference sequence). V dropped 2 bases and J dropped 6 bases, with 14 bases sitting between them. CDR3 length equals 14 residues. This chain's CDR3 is CASSLLGRLDGYTF. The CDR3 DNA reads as TGTGCCAGCAGCTTACTGGGCCGTCTCGATGGCTACACCTTC.

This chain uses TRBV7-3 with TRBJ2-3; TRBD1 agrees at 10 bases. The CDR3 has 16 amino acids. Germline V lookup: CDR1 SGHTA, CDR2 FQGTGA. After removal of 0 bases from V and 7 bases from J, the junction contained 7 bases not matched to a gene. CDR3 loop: CASSLTRDRGRNTQYF. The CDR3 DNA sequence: TGTGCCAGCAGCTTAACACGGGACAGGGGTAGGAATACGCAGTATTTT.

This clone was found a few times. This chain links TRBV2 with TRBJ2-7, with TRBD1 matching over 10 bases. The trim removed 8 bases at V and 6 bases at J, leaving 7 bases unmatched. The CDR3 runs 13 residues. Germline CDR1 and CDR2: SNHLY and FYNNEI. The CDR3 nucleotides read TGTGCCAGCGGGGGGGACAGGGGCCGCGAGCAGTACTTC. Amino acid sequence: CASGGDRGREQYF. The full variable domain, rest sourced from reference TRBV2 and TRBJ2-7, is EPEVTQTPSHQVTQMGQEVILRCVPISNHLYFYWYRQILGQKVEFLVSFYNNEISEKSEIFDDQFSVERPDGSNFTLKIRSTKLEDSAMYFCASGGDRGREQYFGPGTRLTVT.

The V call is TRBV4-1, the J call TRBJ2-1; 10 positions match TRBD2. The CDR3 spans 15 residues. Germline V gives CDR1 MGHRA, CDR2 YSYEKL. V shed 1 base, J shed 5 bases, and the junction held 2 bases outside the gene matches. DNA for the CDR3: TGCGCCAGCAGCCAAGTACTAGCGGGAAACAATGAGCAGTTCTTC. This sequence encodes CASSQVLAGNNEQFF.

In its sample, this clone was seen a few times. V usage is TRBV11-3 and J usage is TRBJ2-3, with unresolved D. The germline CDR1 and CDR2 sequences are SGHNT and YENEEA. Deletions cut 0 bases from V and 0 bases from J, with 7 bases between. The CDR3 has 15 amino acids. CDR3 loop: CASSLDAGSTDTQYF. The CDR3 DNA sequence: TGTGCCAGCAGCTTAGATGCAGGTAGCACAGATACGCAGTATTTT.

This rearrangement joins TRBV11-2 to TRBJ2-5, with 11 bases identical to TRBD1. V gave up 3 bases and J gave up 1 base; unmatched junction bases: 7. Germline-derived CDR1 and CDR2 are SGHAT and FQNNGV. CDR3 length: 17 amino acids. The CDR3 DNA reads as TGTGCCAGCAGCTTGCGTTTAGGGACAGGGGGCCAAGAGACCCAGTACTTC. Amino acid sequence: CASSLRLGTGGQETQYF. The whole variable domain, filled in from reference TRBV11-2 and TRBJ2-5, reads EAGVAQSPRYKIIEKRQSVAFWCNPISGHATLYWYQQILGQGPKLLIQFQNNGVVDDSQLPKDRFSAERLKGVDSTLKIQPAKLEDSAVYLCASSLRLGTGGQETQYFGPGTRLLVL.

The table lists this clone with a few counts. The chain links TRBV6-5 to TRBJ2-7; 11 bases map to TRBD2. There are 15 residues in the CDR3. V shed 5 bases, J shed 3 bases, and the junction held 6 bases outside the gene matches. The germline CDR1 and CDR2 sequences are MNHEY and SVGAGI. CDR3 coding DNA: TGTGCCAGCAGTCAAGGGACTAGCGGTGACTACGAGCAGTACTTC. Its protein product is CASSQGTSGDYEQYF.

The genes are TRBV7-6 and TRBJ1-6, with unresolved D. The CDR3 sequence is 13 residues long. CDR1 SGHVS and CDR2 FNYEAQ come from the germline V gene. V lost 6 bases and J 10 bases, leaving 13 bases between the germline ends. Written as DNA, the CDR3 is TGTGCCAGCAGGACGGGGATTGGGTCACCCCTCCACTTT. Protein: CASRTGIGSPLHF.

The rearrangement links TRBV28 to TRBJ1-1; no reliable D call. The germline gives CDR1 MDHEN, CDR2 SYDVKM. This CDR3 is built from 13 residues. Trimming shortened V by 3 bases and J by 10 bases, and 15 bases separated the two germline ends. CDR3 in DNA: TGTGCCAGCAGTTTGAGGTCTCTCCGAATAGCTTTCTTT. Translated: CASSLRSLRIAFF.

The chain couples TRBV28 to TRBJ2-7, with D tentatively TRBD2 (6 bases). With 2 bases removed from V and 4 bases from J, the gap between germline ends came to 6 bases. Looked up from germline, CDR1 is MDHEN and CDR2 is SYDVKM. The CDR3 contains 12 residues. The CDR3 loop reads CASSLGGYEQYF. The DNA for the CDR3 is TGTGCCAGCAGTTTAGGGGGGTACGAGCAGTACTTC.

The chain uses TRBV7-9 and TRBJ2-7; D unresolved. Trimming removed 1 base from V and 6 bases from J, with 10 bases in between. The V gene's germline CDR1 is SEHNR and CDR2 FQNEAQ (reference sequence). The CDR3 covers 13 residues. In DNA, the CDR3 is TGTGCCAGCAGCTTAGATCTTAGCCCCGAGCAGTACTTC. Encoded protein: CASSLDLSPEQYF.

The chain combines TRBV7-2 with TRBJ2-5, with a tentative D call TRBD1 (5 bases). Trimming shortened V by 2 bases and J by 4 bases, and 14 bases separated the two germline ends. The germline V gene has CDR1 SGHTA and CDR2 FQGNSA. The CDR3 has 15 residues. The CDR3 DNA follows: TGTGCCAGCAGCTTACTCGGCGACAGTGGAGAGACCCAGTACTTC. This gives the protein CASSLLGDSGETQYF.

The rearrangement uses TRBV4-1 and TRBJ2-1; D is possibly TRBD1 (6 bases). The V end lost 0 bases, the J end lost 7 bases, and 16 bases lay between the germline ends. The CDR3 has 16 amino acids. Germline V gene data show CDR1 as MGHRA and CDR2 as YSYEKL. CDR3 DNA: TGCGCCAGCAGCCAAGATCAGGTGACAGGAGGTAATGAGCAGTTCTTC. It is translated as CASSQDQVTGGNEQFF.

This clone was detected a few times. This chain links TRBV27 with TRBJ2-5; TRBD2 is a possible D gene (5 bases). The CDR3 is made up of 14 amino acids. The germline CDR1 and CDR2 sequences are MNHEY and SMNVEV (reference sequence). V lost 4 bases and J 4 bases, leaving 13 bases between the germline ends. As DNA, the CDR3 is TGTGCCAGCAGTTGGACTGCCACCCCAGAGACCCAGTACTTC. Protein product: CASSWTATPETQYF.